This T cell receptor (beta chain) was obtained from a study of T-cell reconstitution after alpha-beta-depleted transplantation in children. Unique molecular identifiers were incorporated when the TCRbeta library was constructed. TCRdb re-called the PCR reads with MiXCR, one entry per CDR3 protein. The sample yields about 360,000 distinct CDR3 sequences, less than 15% seen once. Trimming cost V 2 bases and J 7 bases, with 28 bases left between them. The CDR3 covers 19 residues. The sequencing here drew on PBMCs, taken from the stem cell graft. The rearrangement joins TRBV12-3 or TRBV12-4 to TRBJ2-3; D gene ambiguous. The TCR sequence derives from a human donor who donated a stem cell graft to a child with Fanconi anemia. CDR3 residues: CASSLFVGGRTPVLNTQYF. CDR3 nucleotide sequence: TGTGCCAGCAGTTTATTCGTAGGTGGCCGGACCCCGGTTCTGAATACGCAGTATTTT.